This is a list of T cell receptor beta chains from one sample in a study of blood T cell repertoires in COVID-19. Some clones are missing from TCRdb's copy, which holds only in-frame ones; the method was immunoSEQ multiplex PCR. This table has around 100,000 clones, about nine tenths appearing once. The material sequenced was peripheral blood. These receptors originate from a man aged 50 to 59 with active COVID-19. Both conserved end residues are part of each CDR3. A D gene is named only where the DNA matches it firmly. Size is omitted from some rows. Given values are once, few, many or a class for expanded clones.

v_call	clone_size	d_call	j_call	cdr3_nt	cdr3_aa
TRBV21-1	NA	NA	TRBJ2-1	TGTGCCAGCGCTATTCGGGAGCAGTTCTTC	CASAIREQFF
TRBV6-5	once	NA	TRBJ2-3	TGTGCCAGCAGTTACGACAGATCAGCTACGCAGTATTTT	CASSYDRSATQYF
TRBV7-8	NA	TRBD2	TRBJ2-3	TGTGCCAGCAGCTTATTACGGGGGGGCACAGATACGCAGTATTTT	CASSLLRGGTDTQYF
TRBV3-1/TRBV3-2	NA	NA	TRBJ2-1	TGTGCCAGCAGCCAATACGTCTCGGGGGATAATGAGCAGTTCTTC	CASSQYVSGDNEQFF
TRBV3-1/TRBV3-2	NA	NA	TRBJ1-4	TGTGCCAGCAGCCAAGATGAGACAGGCGACGAGGAAAAACTGTTTTTT	CASSQDETGDEEKLFF
TRBV5-5	NA	NA	TRBJ2-1	TGTGCCAGCAGCCTTATGCCAGGAACGGCCTACAATGAGCAGTTCTTC	CASSLMPGTAYNEQFF
TRBV3-1/TRBV3-2	once	TRBD2	TRBJ2-1	TGTGCCAGCAGCTTAGCGGGAGGGTTAGGGAATGAGCAGTTCTTC	CASSLAGGLGNEQFF
TRBV11-2	NA	NA	TRBJ2-1	TGTGCCAGCAGCCCAAGCCTGAGCTCCTACAATGAGCAGTTCTTC	CASSPSLSSYNEQFF
TRBV29-1	NA	TRBD1	TRBJ1-6	TGCAGCGTTGGACAGGGGGATTCACCCCTCCACTTT	CSVGQGDSPLHF
TRBV5-4	NA	TRBD1	TRBJ2-2	TGTGCCAGCAGCACGCCCGGGACAGGGAAAGGAGCCGGGGAGCTGTTTTTT	CASSTPGTGKGAGELFF
TRBV7-2	NA	TRBD2	TRBJ2-3	TGTGCCAGCAGCTATCGAACTGGACTAGCGGCTAGCACAGATACGCAGTATTTT	CASSYRTGLAASTDTQYF
TRBV4-2	NA	TRBD1	TRBJ1-1	TGTGCCAGCAGCCAAGATAAAGGGGGCGAGGGCACTGAAGCTTTCTTT	CASSQDKGGEGTEAFF
TRBV14	NA	NA	TRBJ2-7	TGTGCCAGCAGCCAAGGACAGGTGAGGGTCTACGAGCAGTACTTC	CASSQGQVRVYEQYF
TRBV9	NA	NA	TRBJ2-1	TGTGCCAGCAGCGTAGTCGGGGGGCCCGGCAATGAGCAGTTCTTC	CASSVVGGPGNEQFF
TRBV5-6	NA	NA	TRBJ2-6	TGTGCCAGCAGCCAATCTGGGGCCAACGTCCTGACTTTC	CASSQSGANVLTF
TRBV9	NA	NA	TRBJ1-1	TGTGCCAGCAGCCCACCCGGGAACACTGAAGCTTTCTTT	CASSPPGNTEAFF
TRBV5-4	NA	TRBD2	TRBJ2-1	TGTGCCAGCAGCTTGGGTCCTAGCGGGAGCTCCTACAATGAGCAGTTCTTC	CASSLGPSGSSYNEQFF
TRBV10-3	NA	NA	TRBJ2-1	TGTGCCACCAGTGGGGGAGTGGACAATGAGCAGTTCTTC	CATSGGVDNEQFF
TRBV2	NA	NA	TRBJ1-5	TGTGCCAGCAGTGCAAGAATGTACAGGGTGAACAATCAGCCCCAGCATTTT	CASSARMYRVNNQPQHF
TRBV11-3	few	NA	TRBJ2-4	TGTGCCAGCAGCTCAGATTTACTCCTAGCCAAAAACATTCAGTACTTC	CASSSDLLLAKNIQYF
TRBV9	NA	TRBD1	TRBJ1-1	TGTGCCAGCAGCCCCCGGGACAGTAACACTGAAGCTTTCTTT	CASSPRDSNTEAFF
TRBV3-1/TRBV3-2	NA	NA	TRBJ1-6	TGTGCCAGCAGCCAAGATAAGGGGCGGTATAATTCACCCCTCCACTTT	CASSQDKGRYNSPLHF
TRBV7-2	NA	TRBD2	TRBJ2-3	TGTGCCAGCAGCTTCTATGGCGGGAGGGGGACAGATACGCAGTATTTT	CASSFYGGRGTDTQYF
TRBV5-1	NA	NA	TRBJ2-1	TGCGCCAGCAGCCCCACAGGGTATGTCTACAATGAGCAGTTCTTC	CASSPTGYVYNEQFF
TRBV30	once	NA	TRBJ2-1	TGTGCCTGTCAGCGGGTAGCGTACAATGAGCAGTTCTTC	CACQRVAYNEQFF
TRBV6-1	NA	NA	TRBJ1-5	TGTGCCAGCAGTGGCGGGTCAGTCCGCGGGTATAGCAATCAGCCCCAGCATTTT	CASSGGSVRGYSNQPQHF
TRBV7-7	NA	NA	TRBJ2-5	TGTGCCAGCAGCTTATTGGGGCCTAACCAGACCCAGTACTTC	CASSLLGPNQTQYF
TRBV11-2	NA	NA	TRBJ1-3	TGTGCCAGCAGCCAAGCCGGCCGCGGGCACACCATATATTTT	CASSQAGRGHTIYF
TRBV3-1/TRBV3-2	once	NA	TRBJ2-7	TGTGCCAGCAGCCAAACAGTCAACACCGCCTACGAGCAGTACTTC	CASSQTVNTAYEQYF